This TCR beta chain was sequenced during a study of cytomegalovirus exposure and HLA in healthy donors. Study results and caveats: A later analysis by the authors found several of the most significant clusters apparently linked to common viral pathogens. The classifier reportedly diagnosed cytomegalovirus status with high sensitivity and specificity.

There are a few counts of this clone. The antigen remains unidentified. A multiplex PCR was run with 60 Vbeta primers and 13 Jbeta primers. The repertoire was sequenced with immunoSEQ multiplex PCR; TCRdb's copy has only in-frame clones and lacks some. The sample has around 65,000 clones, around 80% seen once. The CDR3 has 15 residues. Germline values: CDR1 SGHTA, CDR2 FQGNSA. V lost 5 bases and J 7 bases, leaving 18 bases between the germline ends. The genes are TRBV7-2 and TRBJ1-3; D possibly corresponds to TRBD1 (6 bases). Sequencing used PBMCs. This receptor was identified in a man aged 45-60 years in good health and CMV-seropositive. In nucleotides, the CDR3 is TGTGCCAGCAGCCCTGGGGGGGGCGGGGGTAACACCATATATTTT. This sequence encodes CASSPGGGGGNTIYF.